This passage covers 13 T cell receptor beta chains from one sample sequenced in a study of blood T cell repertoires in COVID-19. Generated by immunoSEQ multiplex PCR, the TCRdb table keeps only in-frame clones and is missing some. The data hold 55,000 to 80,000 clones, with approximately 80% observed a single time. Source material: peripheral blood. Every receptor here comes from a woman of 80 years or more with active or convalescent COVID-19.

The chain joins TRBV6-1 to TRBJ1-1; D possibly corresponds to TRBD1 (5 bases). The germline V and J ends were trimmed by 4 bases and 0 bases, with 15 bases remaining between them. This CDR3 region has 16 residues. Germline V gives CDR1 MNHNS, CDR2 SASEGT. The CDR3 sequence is CASSGTRVKLNTEAFF. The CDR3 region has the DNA TGTGCCAGCAGTGGCACCAGGGTGAAACTGAACACTGAAGCTTTCTTT.

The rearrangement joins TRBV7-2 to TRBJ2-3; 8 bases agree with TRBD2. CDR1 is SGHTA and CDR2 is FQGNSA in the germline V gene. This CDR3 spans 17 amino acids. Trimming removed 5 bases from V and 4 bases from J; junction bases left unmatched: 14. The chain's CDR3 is CASSAWRAAGVPDTQYF. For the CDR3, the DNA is TGTGCCAGCAGCGCGTGGAGAGCAGCGGGGGTTCCAGATACGCAGTATTTT.

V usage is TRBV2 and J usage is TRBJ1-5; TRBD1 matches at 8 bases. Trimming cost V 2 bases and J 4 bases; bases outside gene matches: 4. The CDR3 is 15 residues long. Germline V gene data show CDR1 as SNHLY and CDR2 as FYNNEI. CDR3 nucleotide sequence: TGTGCCAGCAGTGAACTCCGGACAGGGAATCAGCCCCAGCATTTT. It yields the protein CASSELRTGNQPQHF. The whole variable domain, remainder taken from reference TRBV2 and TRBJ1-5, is EPEVTQTPSHQVTQMGQEVILRCVPISNHLYFYWYRQILGQKVEFLVSFYNNEISEKSEIFDDQFSVERPDGSNFTLKIRSTKLEDSAMYFCASSELRTGNQPQHFGDGTRLSIL.

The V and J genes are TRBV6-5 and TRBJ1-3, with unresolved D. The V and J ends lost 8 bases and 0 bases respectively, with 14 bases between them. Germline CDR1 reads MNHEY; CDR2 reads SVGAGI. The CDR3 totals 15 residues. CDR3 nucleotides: TGTGCCAGCTTTGGTAAGAGCCTCTCTGGAAACACCATATATTTT. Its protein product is CASFGKSLSGNTIYF.

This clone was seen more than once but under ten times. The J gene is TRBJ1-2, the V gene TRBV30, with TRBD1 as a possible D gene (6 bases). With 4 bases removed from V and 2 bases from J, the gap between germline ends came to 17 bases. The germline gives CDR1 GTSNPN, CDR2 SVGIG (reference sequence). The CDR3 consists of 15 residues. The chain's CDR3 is CAWTSGGGSNYGYTF. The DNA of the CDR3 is TGTGCCTGGACCTCCGGCGGGGGCTCGAACTATGGCTACACCTTC.

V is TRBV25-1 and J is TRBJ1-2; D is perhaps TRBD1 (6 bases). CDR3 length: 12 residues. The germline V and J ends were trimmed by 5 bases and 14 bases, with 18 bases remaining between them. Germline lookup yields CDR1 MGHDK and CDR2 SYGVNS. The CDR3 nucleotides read TGTGCCAGCAGTCGGATGGGGACATCGAGGACCTTC. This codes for CASSRMGTSRTF.

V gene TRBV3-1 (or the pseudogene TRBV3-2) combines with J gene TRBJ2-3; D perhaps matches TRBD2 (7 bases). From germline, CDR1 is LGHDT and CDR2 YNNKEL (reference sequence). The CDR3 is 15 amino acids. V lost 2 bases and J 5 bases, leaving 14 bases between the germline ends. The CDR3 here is CASSQWGGGGDTQYF. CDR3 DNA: TGTGCCAGCAGCCAATGGGGCGGGGGCGGAGATACGCAGTATTTT.

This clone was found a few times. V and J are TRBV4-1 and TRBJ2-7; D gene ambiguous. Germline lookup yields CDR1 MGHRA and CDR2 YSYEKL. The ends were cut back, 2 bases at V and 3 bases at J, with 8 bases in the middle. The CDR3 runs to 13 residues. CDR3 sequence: CASSQHEFYEQYF. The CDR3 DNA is TGCGCCAGCAGCCAACACGAGTTCTACGAGCAGTACTTC.

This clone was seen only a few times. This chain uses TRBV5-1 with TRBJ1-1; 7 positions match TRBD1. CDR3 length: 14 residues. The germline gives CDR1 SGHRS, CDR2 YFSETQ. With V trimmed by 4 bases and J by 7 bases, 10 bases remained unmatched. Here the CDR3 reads CASSVSGGRYEAFF. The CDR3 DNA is TGCGCCAGCAGCGTCTCAGGGGGAAGATATGAAGCTTTCTTT.

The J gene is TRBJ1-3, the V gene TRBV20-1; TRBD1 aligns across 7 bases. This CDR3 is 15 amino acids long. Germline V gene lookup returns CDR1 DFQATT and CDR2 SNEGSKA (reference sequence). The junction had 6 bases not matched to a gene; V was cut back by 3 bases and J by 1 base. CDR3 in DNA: TGCAGTGCTAGTGGCAGGGGGTCGTCTGGAAACACCATATATTTT. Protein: CSASGRGSSGNTIYF.

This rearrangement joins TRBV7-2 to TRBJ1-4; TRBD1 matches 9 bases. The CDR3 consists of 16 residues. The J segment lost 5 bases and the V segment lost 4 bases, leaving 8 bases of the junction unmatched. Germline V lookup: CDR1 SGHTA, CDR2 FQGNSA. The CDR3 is CASSSKTGTGNEKLFF. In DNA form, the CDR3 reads TGTGCCAGCAGCTCCAAGACCGGGACAGGGAATGAAAAACTGTTTTTT.

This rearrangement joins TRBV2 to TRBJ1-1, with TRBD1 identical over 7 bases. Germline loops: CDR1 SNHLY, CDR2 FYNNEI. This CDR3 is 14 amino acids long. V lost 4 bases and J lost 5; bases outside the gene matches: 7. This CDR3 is CASSVEGGGTEAFF. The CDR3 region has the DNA TGTGCCAGCAGTGTGGAAGGGGGCGGTACTGAAGCTTTCTTT.

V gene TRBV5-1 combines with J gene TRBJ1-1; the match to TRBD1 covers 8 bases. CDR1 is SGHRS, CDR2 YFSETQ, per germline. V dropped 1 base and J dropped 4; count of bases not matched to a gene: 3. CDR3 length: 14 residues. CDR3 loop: CASSLSTGGTEAFF. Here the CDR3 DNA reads TGCGCCAGCAGCTTGAGCACAGGGGGCACTGAAGCTTTCTTT.